This TCR beta chain is from a study of blood T cell repertoires in COVID-19 (dated by TCRdb to the early 2020s). General notes on the study: Samples from collaborators originated in the United States, Italy and Spain and spanned both the acute and convalescent phases of COVID-19. The prospective study material was composed of cDNA or gDNA derived from T cells, B-cell-depleted T cells, or PBMCs. Subjects who had been exposed to COVID-19, were actively infected with it, or had recovered from it provided the deeply sampled blood TCRbeta repertoires that made up the dataset. The repertoires were released in a freely available public database intended as a resource for research on the immune response to SARS-CoV-2. The samples were drawn from two sources: the first 160 participants of the ongoing ImmuneRACE study, and 950 to 1,500 subjects contributed by 6 global collaborators. Nearly every sample came with metadata listing a de-identified subject ID, COVID-19 status, age in years and sex. HLA class I and class II types, where available, came from metadata supplied by the sample provider rather than from assay-based typing. Overall study results and their limits: The amount of clinical and demographic metadata varied by source and participant and was provided uncurated.

Note on this clone: This receptor's antigen is unknown. Base qualities are not recorded, but no much larger clone differs from it by a single base.

Counted from cysteine to phenylalanine, this CDR3 has 12 amino acids. The sequence is cut down to CDR3 DNA, 36 bases in frame from base 1. V gives up 4 bases and J gives up 7 bases, and the segment between their germline ends measures 9 bases. In the germline V gene, CDR1 corresponds to SGHRS and CDR2 to YFSETQ. Whole blood was collected in K2EDTA tubes by collaborating institutions according to the institutions' own protocols. For TCRbeta analysis, collaborators shipped samples as frozen whole blood, isolated PBMCs, or DNA extracted from either of those sample types. TCRbeta CDR3 regions were amplified from genomic DNA using the immunoSEQ Assay, a bias-controlled multiplex PCR. On the study's bioinformatics: Nucleated cell counts per sample were estimated from amplification of reference gene primers within the assay. To quantify the absolute abundance of each unique TCRbeta CDR3 rearrangement, sequence reads were collapsed and filtered. Productive Simpson clonality was computed per sample as the square root of Simpson's diversity index over productive rearrangements. The table comes from immuneACCESS by way of TCRdb, which keeps in-frame sequences with V and J called. Part of the clones is missing from these tables; in studies checked, under half for an unresolved V gene and the rest for unknown reasons. That table gives V, J and clone size, and the DNA gave D and trimming. Here the sample has 150,000 to 200,000 clones; around 88% occur a single time. The top ten hold over 4.5% of the sample.

The chain employs TRBV5-1 and TRBJ2-1; no D gene call is confident. This TCR came from a human donor in a cohort sampled during active COVID-19. The sequencing sample was made of peripheral blood. The DNA sequence is TGCGCCAGCAGCCTTTTGCAGAATGAGCAGTTCTTC. Translated, this is CASSLLQNEQFF. The CDR3 plus the reference TRBV5-1 and TRBJ2-1 genes for the other parts give the full variable domain: KAGVTQTPRYLIKTRGQQVTLSCSPISGHRSVSWYQQTPGQGLQFLFEYFSETQRNKGNFPGRFSGRQFSNSRSEMNVSTLELGDSALYLCASSLLQNEQFFGPGTRLTVL.